This passage covers 13 T cell receptor beta chains from one sample sequenced in a study of blood T cell repertoires in COVID-19. The repertoire was sequenced with immunoSEQ multiplex PCR; TCRdb's copy has only in-frame clones and lacks some. The sample yields under 350,000 clones, approximately 86% seen once. Sequenced material: PBMCs or T cells enriched from blood (not recorded which). The origin of the receptors is a woman aged 40-49 years with acute COVID-19.

J is TRBJ2-7 and V is TRBV6-5; 7 nucleotides line up with TRBD1. The CDR3 runs 13 residues. Looked up from germline, CDR1 is MNHEY and CDR2 is SVGAGI. V shed 6 bases and J 6 bases; nucleotides not matched to a gene: 8. In DNA form, the CDR3 reads TGTGCCAGCAGAGACAGGGACAGACGCGAGCAGTACTTC. Its translation: CASRDRDRREQYF.

A single count supports this clone. V gene TRBV6-1 combines with J gene TRBJ2-5; 7 bases line up with TRBD2. From germline, CDR1 is MNHNS and CDR2 SASEGT. CDR3 length equals 14 residues. V lost 3 bases and J lost 5; bases outside the gene matches: 6. The CDR3 loop reads CASSETGLGETQYF. The CDR3 DNA reads as TGTGCCAGCAGTGAGACCGGACTAGGTGAGACCCAGTACTTC.

The J gene is TRBJ1-1, the V gene TRBV5-4, with D perhaps TRBD1 (6 bases). Germline V gene sequence: CDR1 SGHNT, CDR2 YYREEE (reference sequence). The CDR3 loop spans 17 amino acids. V lost 4 bases and J 0 bases, leaving 19 bases between the germline ends. CDR3 region: CASSNLDRNYLNTEAFF. The CDR3 region has the DNA TGTGCCAGCAGCAATTTGGACAGAAACTACCTGAACACTGAAGCTTTCTTT.

The CDR3 DNA reads as TGTGCCAGCACACGACTAGCGGGAGCTAATGAGCAGTTCTTC. Protein product: CASTRLAGANEQFF. The J gene is TRBJ2-1, the V gene TRBV27; 12 nucleotides align to TRBD2. This CDR3 is 14 amino acids long. Looked up from germline, CDR1 is MNHEY and CDR2 is SMNVEV (reference sequence). After removal of 7 bases from V and 7 bases from J, the junction contained 5 bases not matched to a gene.

The CDR3 sequence is CASRPDSFNEKLFF. The CDR3 nucleotides are TGTGCCAGCAGGCCGGACAGCTTTAATGAAAAACTGTTTTTT. The chain joins TRBV6-5 to TRBJ1-4; tentative D call: TRBD1 (6 bases). The V gene lost 6 bases and the J gene lost 4 bases, with 12 bases spanning the gap. The germline V gene has CDR1 MNHEY and CDR2 SVGAGI. This CDR3 region has 14 residues.

The chain couples TRBV5-8 to TRBJ1-2; 8 bases agree with TRBD1. V dropped 6 bases and J dropped 0; count of bases not matched to a gene: 19. CDR3 length: 19 residues. Germline loops: CDR1 SGHTS, CDR2 YDEGEE. Written as DNA, the CDR3 is TGTGCCAGCACTGACATCACGGACAGGGCACCCCTAGCTAACTATGGCTACACCTTC. Translation: CASTDITDRAPLANYGYTF.

The genes are TRBV5-6 and TRBJ2-7, with 10 bases aligning to TRBD1. The CDR3 contains 15 residues. With V trimmed by 4 bases and J by 2 bases, 6 bases remained unmatched. Per the germline V gene, CDR1 is SGHDT and CDR2 is YYEEEE. The CDR3 sequence is CASSVGQGDPYEQYF. CDR3 nucleotides: TGTGCCAGCAGCGTAGGACAGGGGGACCCCTACGAGCAGTACTTC.

The rearrangement joins TRBV5-1 to TRBJ2-5; tentatively, D is TRBD1 (6 bases). Germline-derived CDR1 and CDR2 are SGHRS and YFSETQ. The CDR3 is made up of 15 amino acids. V was pared by 3 bases and J by 2 bases, with 14 bases between. This CDR3 reads CASSSLQGLQETQYF. For the CDR3, the DNA is TGCGCCAGCAGCTCCTTACAGGGATTGCAAGAGACCCAGTACTTC.

The gene calls are TRBV28 and TRBJ1-2; the match to TRBD1 covers 8 bases. Per the germline V gene, CDR1 is MDHEN and CDR2 is SYDVKM. The V segment lost 5 bases and the J segment 7 bases; nucleotides outside the gene matches: 6. The CDR3 covers 13 residues. CDR3 region: CASSPDRAGGYTF. CDR3 nucleotides: TGTGCCAGCAGTCCGGACAGGGCTGGTGGCTACACCTTC.

The rearrangement joins TRBV10-3 to TRBJ1-1; tentatively, D is TRBD1 (6 bases). The length of the CDR3 is 14 residues. V lost 5 bases and J 1 base, leaving 11 bases between the germline ends. CDR1 and CDR2 (germline): ENHRY, SYGVKD. The CDR3 loop is CAISLGGRNTEAFF. Here the CDR3 DNA reads TGTGCCATCAGTCTAGGGGGTAGGAACACTGAAGCTTTCTTT.

The CDR3 region has the DNA TGTGCCAGCAGTGAGGGCCAACCCAACTATGGCTACACCTTC. Protein product: CASSEGQPNYGYTF. The chain is built from TRBV6-1 and TRBJ1-2; D remains unclear. The CDR3 runs to 14 residues. Looked up from germline, CDR1 is MNHNS and CDR2 is SASEGT. Trimming removed 3 bases from V and 2 bases from J, with 10 bases in between.

The chain employs TRBV28 and TRBJ2-4; weak D call: TRBD2 (6 bases). Germline values: CDR1 MDHEN, CDR2 SYDVKM. This CDR3 is built from 15 residues. The ends were cut back, 6 bases at V and 3 bases at J, with 15 bases in the middle. This CDR3 reads CASSLGGGGKNIQYF. DNA for the CDR3: TGTGCCAGCAGCCTGGGGGGAGGTGGCAAAAACATTCAGTACTTC.

This rearrangement joins TRBV5-4 to TRBJ1-3; TRBD1 aligns across 11 bases. Germline CDR1 SGHNT, CDR2 YYREEE (reference sequence). J gave up 2 bases and V 4 bases, and 5 bases lay outside the gene matches. The CDR3 runs 16 residues. This CDR3 reads CASSMEGQGAGNTIYF. CDR3 DNA sequence: TGTGCCAGCAGCATGGAGGGACAGGGGGCTGGAAACACCATATATTTT. Full variable domain (rest looked up from reference TRBV5-4 and TRBJ1-3): ETGVTQSPTHLIKTRGQQVTLRCSSQSGHNTVSWYQQALGQGPQFIFQYYREEENGRGNFPPRFSGLQFPNYSSELNVNALELDDSALYLCASSMEGQGAGNTIYFGEGSWLTVV.